This TCR beta chain was identified during a study of T cell repertoires in cytomegalovirus infection. At the level of the study: Matching HLA type and CMV infection were both indicated by public TCR beta signatures.

Details on this clonotype: Its matching antigen is unknown. This CDR3 is missing its conserved last phenylalanine or tryptophan, likely due to a read error.

MiXCR, applied by TCRdb to the reads, yields one record per CDR3 protein. The sample includes approximately 120,000 distinct CDR3 sequences, over 30% of them seen just once. The CDR3 consists of 16 residues. Trimming left V 0 bases short and J 0 bases short, with 9 bases between. Germline CDR1 is MGHRA and CDR2 is YSYEKL. The receptor was isolated from a human donor in good health (CMV status not recorded). Some clones in this sample may be carry-over from other donors' samples. J is TRBJ2-1 and V is TRBV4-1; TRBD2 might be the D (6 bases). This sample comprised CD8+ T cells from cultured PBMCs, obtained from culture after CMV antigen stimulation. The CDR3 sequence: CASSQDRRDSYNEQFY. CDR3 DNA: TGCGCCAGCAGCCAAGATCGGAGGGACTCCTACAATGAGCAGTTCTAC.